These 9 T cell receptor beta chains were sequenced from one sample in a study of cytomegalovirus exposure and HLA in healthy donors (dated by TCRdb to 2016 to 2017). The library was obtained by the immunoSEQ multiplex PCR assay. The multiplex PCR relied on a mix of 60 forward primers for TCR Vbeta segments and 13 reverse primers for TCR Jbeta segments. TCRdb provides this immuneACCESS table in a form limited to in-frame rearrangements. Some clones are lacking; in checked studies, under half of them reflect an unresolved V gene, and why the rest are absent is not known. The table held for this sample gives just over 200,000 clones. Of the sample, around 1.1% falls within the top ten clones. The sequenced sample was PBMCs. The receptor set was obtained from a girl aged 2 to 10 in good health and CMV-seropositive.

Notes on this clone: The junction and the germline gene differ at one end; a read error may be behind it. The J gene is TRBJ1-4, the V gene TRBV7-7, with 8 nucleotides matching TRBD1. Looked up from germline, CDR1 is SSHAT and CDR2 is FNYEAQ (reference sequence). This CDR3 region has 16 residues. The CDR3 DNA reads as TGTGCTAGCAGCCAGGGGGCAGAAGGAACTAATGAAAAACTGTTTTTT. Its protein is CASSQGAEGTNEKLFF.

The V and J genes are TRBV6-4 and TRBJ2-7, with 9 bases lining up with TRBD1. V gave up 5 bases and J gave up 3 bases; unmatched junction bases: 8. This CDR3 region has 15 residues. Germline loops: CDR1 MRHNA, CDR2 SNTAGT. Written as DNA, the CDR3 is TGTGCCAGCAGTCCCCACTTGACAGGGGGCTACGAGCAGTACTTC. Its translation is CASSPHLTGGYEQYF.

The V call is TRBV11-1, the J call TRBJ2-7; weak D call: TRBD1 (5 bases). The DNA matches TRBJ2-5 better at its end, which makes the J call doubtful. Germline V gives CDR1 SGHAT, CDR2 FQDESV (reference sequence). CDR3 length: 14 residues. The CDR3 DNA is TGTGCCAGCAGCTCGAGACAGCTCCAAGAGACCCAGTACTTC. Amino acids: CASSSRQLQETQYF.

The gene calls are TRBV5-4 and TRBJ2-7, with TRBD1 matching over 7 bases. V gave up 1 base and J gave up 4 bases; unmatched junction bases: 5. The CDR3 length is 14 residues. Germline CDR1 and CDR2: SGHNT and YYREEE (reference sequence). The DNA of the CDR3 is TGTGCCAGCAGCTTGAGGGACAGATCTTACGAGCAGTACTTC. Translated, it gives CASSLRDRSYEQYF. Combining the CDR3 with reference TRBV5-4 and TRBJ2-7 gives the whole variable domain ETGVTQSPTHLIKTRGQQVTLRCSSQSGHNTVSWYQQALGQGPQFIFQYYREEENGRGNFPPRFSGLQFPNYSSELNVNALELDDSALYLCASSLRDRSYEQYFGPGTRLTVT.

The CDR3 here is CSVDNFLTEAFF. The CDR3 nucleotides are TGCAGCGTTGATAACTTTCTAACTGAAGCTTTCTTT. The J gene is TRBJ1-1, the V gene TRBV29-1; D gene unclear. The CDR3 loop spans 12 amino acids. Per germline, CDR1 SQVTM and CDR2 ANQGSEA. The V end lost 3 bases, the J end lost 5 bases, and 10 bases lay between the germline ends.

The J gene is TRBJ2-2, the V gene TRBV9; 9 nucleotides align to TRBD2. V trimming: 5 bases; J trimming: 6 bases; junction bases outside the gene matches: 5. CDR1 is SGDLS and CDR2 is YYNGEE in the germline V gene. The CDR3 covers 14 residues. CDR3 region: CASSSGSTPGELFF. The CDR3 nucleotides read TGTGCCAGCAGTAGCGGGAGTACCCCCGGGGAGCTGTTTTTT.

V usage is TRBV25-1 and J usage is TRBJ2-4, with no clear D. V was trimmed by 4 bases and J by 4 bases, leaving 11 bases between them. Per the germline V gene, CDR1 is MGHDK and CDR2 is SYGVNS. This CDR3 has 14 residues. As DNA, the CDR3 is TGTGCCAGCAGTGTAGGTCTAGGAAAAAACATTCAGTACTTC. It translates to CASSVGLGKNIQYF.

The rearrangement uses TRBV2 and TRBJ2-5, with 12 bases matching TRBD2. The J call may be in error: the DNA end matches TRBJ2-7 better. The germline gives CDR1 SNHLY, CDR2 FYNNEI. This CDR3 region has 17 residues. The CDR3 spells CATHEELAGGPTYEQYF. CDR3 in DNA: TGTGCCACACACGAGGAACTAGCGGGAGGCCCGACCTACGAGCAGTACTTC.

The rearrangement links TRBV21-1 to TRBJ2-2; TRBD2, the D gene given by the table, was not confirmed from the DNA. TRBV21-1 corresponds to a pseudogene. This CDR3 has 20 amino acids. The CDR3 here is CASRTPGPISRRGNTGELFF. CDR3 sequence (DNA): TGTGCCAGCCGCACTCCGGGACCGATATCTCGGAGGGGTAACACCGGGGAGCTGTTTTTT.